These T cell receptor beta chains were read from a single sample in a study of blood T cell repertoires in COVID-19. Profiling relied on immunoSEQ multiplex PCR, and the TCRdb table lists in-frame clones only, not all of them. The data hold under 250,000 clones, with roughly 84% observed a single time. Sequenced input: peripheral blood. Every receptor here comes from a man aged 50 to 60 with active or convalescent COVID-19. The CDR3 runs from the conserved cysteine through the conserved F or W. Fields, in order: V gene, J gene, D gene, clone size, CDR3 DNA, CDR3 protein. A D gene is named only where the DNA matches it firmly. Expanded clones get a size class; other rows say once, few or many, or leave the size out.

v_gene: TRBV12-3/TRBV12-4; j_gene: TRBJ1-1; d_gene: -; abundance: -; CDR3nt: TGTGCCAGCAGCCCCGCTAGGGAAGCTTTCTTT; CDR3aa: CASSPAREAFF
v_gene: TRBV27; j_gene: TRBJ1-2; d_gene: TRBD1; abundance: few; CDR3nt: TGTGCCAGCAGTTTTGGGACAGAGGTCTATGGCTACACCTTC; CDR3aa: CASSFGTEVYGYTF
v_gene: TRBV30; j_gene: TRBJ2-2; d_gene: -; abundance: -; CDR3nt: TGTGCCTGGAGTGTAGTCGCAGGGTTGGGCACCGGGGAGCTGTTTTTT; CDR3aa: CAWSVVAGLGTGELFF
v_gene: TRBV11-1; j_gene: TRBJ1-1; d_gene: -; abundance: -; CDR3nt: TGTGCCAGCAGCCAGGTGGCCAAGAACACTGAAGCTTTCTTT; CDR3aa: CASSQVAKNTEAFF
v_gene: TRBV19; j_gene: TRBJ2-3; d_gene: -; abundance: -; CDR3nt: TGTGCCAGCAGAGGGCTTTTCGGGGAAGATACGCAGTATTTT; CDR3aa: CASRGLFGEDTQYF
v_gene: TRBV5-1; j_gene: TRBJ1-6; d_gene: -; abundance: -; CDR3nt: TGCGCCAGCAGCTTAGACAGAGGAAGGACGGGCACCCTCCACTTT; CDR3aa: CASSLDRGRTGTLHF
v_gene: TRBV29-1; j_gene: TRBJ1-2; d_gene: TRBD1; abundance: -; CDR3nt: TGCAGCGCCACAGGGGAAAATGGCTACACCTTC; CDR3aa: CSATGENGYTF
v_gene: TRBV7-6; j_gene: TRBJ2-2; d_gene: -; abundance: many; CDR3nt: TGTGCCAGCAGCTTAGATCTAGTAGGCACCGGGGAGCTGTTTTTT; CDR3aa: CASSLDLVGTGELFF
v_gene: TRBV27; j_gene: TRBJ2-3; d_gene: TRBD2; abundance: -; CDR3nt: TGTGCCAGCAGTCCAGGACTAGTAGTGGATACGCAGTATTTT; CDR3aa: CASSPGLVVDTQYF
v_gene: TRBV19; j_gene: TRBJ1-2; d_gene: TRBD1; abundance: -; CDR3nt: TGTGCCAGTAGGTCACAACTGCCAGCCTTCAGTTGGGACAGGGGGCGCGTGGACTATGGCTACACCTTC; CDR3aa: CASRSQLPAFSWDRGRVDYGYTF
v_gene: TRBV5-1; j_gene: TRBJ1-1; d_gene: TRBD1; abundance: -; CDR3nt: TGCGCCAGCAGCCTACAGGGGCCTGAAGCTTTCTTT; CDR3aa: CASSLQGPEAFF
v_gene: TRBV2; j_gene: TRBJ2-5; d_gene: TRBD2; abundance: once; CDR3nt: TGTGCCAGCAGGACTAGCGGGGTGGAGACCCAGTACTTC; CDR3aa: CASRTSGVETQYF
v_gene: TRBV3-1/TRBV3-2; j_gene: TRBJ2-7; d_gene: -; abundance: -; CDR3nt: TGTGCCAGCAGAGGGGCCTACGAGCAGTACTTC; CDR3aa: CASRGAYEQYF
v_gene: TRBV5-6; j_gene: TRBJ2-7; d_gene: -; abundance: -; CDR3nt: TGTGCCAGCAGCTTCGACCCAAGCGAGGAGCAGTACTTC; CDR3aa: CASSFDPSEEQYF
v_gene: TRBV20-1; j_gene: TRBJ1-1; d_gene: -; abundance: -; CDR3nt: TGCAGTGCTAAACTCACTGAAGCTTTCTTT; CDR3aa: CSAKLTEAFF
v_gene: TRBV19; j_gene: TRBJ2-7; d_gene: -; abundance: -; CDR3nt: TGTGCCAGTAGTATAGGGACAGTCTACGAGCAGTACTTC; CDR3aa: CASSIGTVYEQYF
v_gene: TRBV24-1; j_gene: TRBJ1-5; d_gene: -; abundance: -; CDR3nt: TGTGCCACCGCGCGTTCCGGGGGGGGGTCGGATCAGCCCCAGCATTTT; CDR3aa: CATARSGGGSDQPQHF
v_gene: TRBV29-1; j_gene: TRBJ2-5; d_gene: TRBD1; abundance: -; CDR3nt: TGCAGCGCAAAGGACAGGGCGCGGCAAGAGACCCAGTACTTC; CDR3aa: CSAKDRARQETQYF
v_gene: TRBV6-5; j_gene: TRBJ1-2; d_gene: TRBD1; abundance: -; CDR3nt: TGTGCCAGCAGGGGGACAGGGGGCGACTATGGCTACACCTTC; CDR3aa: CASRGTGGDYGYTF
v_gene: TRBV5-6; j_gene: TRBJ1-6; d_gene: -; abundance: -; CDR3nt: TGTGCCAGCAGCTTGCAGGGTGTGTCACCCCTCCACTTT; CDR3aa: CASSLQGVSPLHF
v_gene: TRBV5-6; j_gene: TRBJ1-1; d_gene: TRBD1; abundance: -; CDR3nt: TGTGCCAGCAGTTCGGACAGGACATTGAACACTGAAGCTTTCTTT; CDR3aa: CASSSDRTLNTEAFF
v_gene: TRBV4-2; j_gene: TRBJ1-2; d_gene: -; abundance: -; CDR3nt: TGTGCCAGCAGCCCCCCATCTAACTATGGCTACACCTTC; CDR3aa: CASSPPSNYGYTF
v_gene: TRBV10-3; j_gene: TRBJ2-7; d_gene: TRBD1; abundance: -; CDR3nt: TGTGCCATCACTCCGGGACAGGGCGTCCACGAGCAGTACTTC; CDR3aa: CAITPGQGVHEQYF
v_gene: TRBV6-1; j_gene: TRBJ2-3; d_gene: TRBD2; abundance: -; CDR3nt: TGTGCCAGCAGTGAAACTAGCGGGGCCCGCACAGATACGCAGTATTTT; CDR3aa: CASSETSGARTDTQYF
v_gene: TRBV7-2; j_gene: TRBJ1-4; d_gene: -; abundance: -; CDR3nt: TGTGCCAGCAGCCCGCGACAGAATGAAAAACTGTTTTTT; CDR3aa: CASSPRQNEKLFF
v_gene: TRBV6-5; j_gene: TRBJ1-4; d_gene: -; abundance: once; CDR3nt: TGTGCCAGCAGTTACGACAGTGCAACTAATGAAAAACTGTTTTTT; CDR3aa: CASSYDSATNEKLFF
v_gene: TRBV3-1/TRBV3-2; j_gene: TRBJ1-2; d_gene: -; abundance: -; CDR3nt: TGTGCCAGCAGCCTTCGGGACACGAAGGCCTATGGCTACACCTTC; CDR3aa: CASSLRDTKAYGYTF
v_gene: TRBV5-6; j_gene: TRBJ1-1; d_gene: TRBD1; abundance: once; CDR3nt: TGTGCCAGCAGCTTCACAGGGGTGCGGACTGAAGCTTTCTTT; CDR3aa: CASSFTGVRTEAFF
v_gene: TRBV7-8; j_gene: TRBJ2-4; d_gene: -; abundance: -; CDR3nt: TGTGCCAGCAGCTTATGGGACAGACTAGGGGCCAAAAACATTCAGTACTTC; CDR3aa: CASSLWDRLGAKNIQYF
v_gene: TRBV13; j_gene: TRBJ1-5; d_gene: -; abundance: once; CDR3nt: TGTGCCAGCAGCTTTCCAGGGAAGATTGGTCAGCCCCAGCATTTT; CDR3aa: CASSFPGKIGQPQHF
v_gene: TRBV6-2/TRBV6-3; j_gene: TRBJ2-7; d_gene: -; abundance: few; CDR3nt: TGTGCCAGCAGTTACTCGGGAGTTCTTACCTACGAGCAGTACTTC; CDR3aa: CASSYSGVLTYEQYF
v_gene: TRBV5-1; j_gene: TRBJ1-1; d_gene: TRBD1; abundance: -; CDR3nt: TGCGCCAGCAGCATTACAGGGGTTCCCGATGAAGCTTTCTTT; CDR3aa: CASSITGVPDEAFF
v_gene: TRBV11-3; j_gene: TRBJ2-3; d_gene: TRBD2; abundance: -; CDR3nt: TGTGCCAGCAGCTCCGGGACTAGCGGGGGGGTTGGCACAGATACGCAGTATTTT; CDR3aa: CASSSGTSGGVGTDTQYF
v_gene: TRBV5-1; j_gene: TRBJ2-3; d_gene: TRBD2; abundance: -; CDR3nt: TGCGCCAGCAGCTTGGGACTAGCGGCTAGCACAGATACGCAGTATTTT; CDR3aa: CASSLGLAASTDTQYF
v_gene: TRBV3-1/TRBV3-2; j_gene: TRBJ2-5; d_gene: -; abundance: -; CDR3nt: TGTGCCAGCAGCCAAGATCCTCGGGGGCAAGAGACCCAGTACTTC; CDR3aa: CASSQDPRGQETQYF
v_gene: TRBV5-4; j_gene: TRBJ2-2; d_gene: TRBD1; abundance: once; CDR3nt: TGTGCCAGCAGCTCCCGGACCGGGACAGGGGGCACCGGGGAGCTGTTTTTT; CDR3aa: CASSSRTGTGGTGELFF
v_gene: TRBV12-3/TRBV12-4; j_gene: TRBJ1-5; d_gene: -; abundance: -; CDR3nt: TGTGCCAGCAGTTTTGGGCAGGGGCAGCCCCAGCATTTT; CDR3aa: CASSFGQGQPQHF
v_gene: TRBV7-6; j_gene: TRBJ2-7; d_gene: TRBD1; abundance: -; CDR3nt: TGTGCCAGCAGCTCCCCACGGGACAGATCCTACGAGCAGTACTTC; CDR3aa: CASSSPRDRSYEQYF
v_gene: TRBV5-1; j_gene: TRBJ1-5; d_gene: -; abundance: once; CDR3nt: TGCGCCAGCAGCTTGGTAGGCAATCAGCCCCAGCATTTT; CDR3aa: CASSLVGNQPQHF
v_gene: TRBV12-3/TRBV12-4; j_gene: TRBJ1-1; d_gene: -; abundance: -; CDR3nt: TGTGCCAGCAGTAGGACAGTTGGGGAAGCTTTCTTT; CDR3aa: CASSRTVGEAFF
v_gene: TRBV11-3; j_gene: TRBJ1-1; d_gene: -; abundance: -; CDR3nt: TGTGCCAGCAGCTTAACAGGGATGAACACTGAAGCTTTCTTT; CDR3aa: CASSLTGMNTEAFF
v_gene: TRBV5-4; j_gene: TRBJ1-1; d_gene: -; abundance: -; CDR3nt: TGTGCCAGCATCTCCCGTGGGGCGGACACTGAAGCTTTCTTT; CDR3aa: CASISRGADTEAFF
v_gene: TRBV5-1; j_gene: TRBJ1-1; d_gene: -; abundance: few; CDR3nt: TGCGCCAGCAGCGCCCGGGACACGAACACTGAAGCTTTCTTT; CDR3aa: CASSARDTNTEAFF
v_gene: TRBV6-5; j_gene: TRBJ2-2; d_gene: TRBD2; abundance: -; CDR3nt: TGTGCCAGCAGTTACTCAGCGGGGGCGAACACCGGGGAGCTGTTTTTT; CDR3aa: CASSYSAGANTGELFF
v_gene: TRBV7-8; j_gene: TRBJ2-3; d_gene: TRBD1; abundance: -; CDR3nt: TGTGCCAGCAGCTTAGGACAGGGGCCCATCACAGATACGCAGTATTTT; CDR3aa: CASSLGQGPITDTQYF
v_gene: TRBV28; j_gene: TRBJ1-1; d_gene: TRBD1; abundance: -; CDR3nt: TGTGCCAGCAGTTTATACAGGGGGACTGAAGCTTTCTTT; CDR3aa: CASSLYRGTEAFF
v_gene: TRBV28; j_gene: TRBJ2-7; d_gene: TRBD1; abundance: -; CDR3nt: TGTGCCAGCAGTTTACTTCCGGGACAGGGGTCCTACGAGCAGTACTTC; CDR3aa: CASSLLPGQGSYEQYF
v_gene: TRBV6-5; j_gene: TRBJ2-2; d_gene: TRBD1; abundance: once; CDR3nt: TGTGCCAGCAGTTACTCTGGACAGGGTTCCGGGGAGCTGTTTTTT; CDR3aa: CASSYSGQGSGELFF
v_gene: TRBV27; j_gene: TRBJ2-4; d_gene: -; abundance: -; CDR3nt: TGTGCCAGCAGTTTATTAGGGCAGGGTCGTGACATTCAGTACTTC; CDR3aa: CASSLLGQGRDIQYF
v_gene: TRBV4-3; j_gene: TRBJ2-7; d_gene: TRBD2; abundance: -; CDR3nt: TGCGCCAGCAGCCAAACTAGCGGGGGATCCGAGCAGTACTTC; CDR3aa: CASSQTSGGSEQYF